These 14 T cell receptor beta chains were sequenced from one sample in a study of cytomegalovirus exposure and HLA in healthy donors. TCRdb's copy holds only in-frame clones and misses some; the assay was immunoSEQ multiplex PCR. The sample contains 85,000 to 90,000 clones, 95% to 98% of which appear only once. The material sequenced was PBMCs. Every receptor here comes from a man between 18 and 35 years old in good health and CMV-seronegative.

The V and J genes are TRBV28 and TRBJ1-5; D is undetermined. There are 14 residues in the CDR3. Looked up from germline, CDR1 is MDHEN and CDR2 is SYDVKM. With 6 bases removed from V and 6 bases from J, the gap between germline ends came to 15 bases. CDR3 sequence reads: CASSLSGIPQPQHF. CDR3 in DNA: TGTGCCAGCAGCCTATCCGGGATACCTCAGCCCCAGCATTTT.

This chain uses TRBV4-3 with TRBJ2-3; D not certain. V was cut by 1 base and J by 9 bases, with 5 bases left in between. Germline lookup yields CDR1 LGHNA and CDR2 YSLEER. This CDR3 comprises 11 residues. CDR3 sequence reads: CASSQARTQYF. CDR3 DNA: TGCGCCAGCAGCCAAGCCAGAACGCAGTATTTT.

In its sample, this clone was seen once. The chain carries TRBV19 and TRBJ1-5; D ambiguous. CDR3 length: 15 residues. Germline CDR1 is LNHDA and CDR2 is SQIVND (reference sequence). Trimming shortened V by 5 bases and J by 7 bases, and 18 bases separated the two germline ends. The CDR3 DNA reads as TGTGCCAGTAGTTCTACCCCAGCGGTGGGACAGCCCCAGCATTTT. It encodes CASSSTPAVGQPQHF.

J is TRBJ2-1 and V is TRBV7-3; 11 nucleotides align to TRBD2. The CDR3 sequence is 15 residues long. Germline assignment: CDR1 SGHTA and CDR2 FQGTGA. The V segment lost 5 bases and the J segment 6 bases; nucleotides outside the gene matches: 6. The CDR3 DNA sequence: TGTGCCAGCAGCCTAGGACTAGCGGGTACCAATGAGCAGTTCTTC. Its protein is CASSLGLAGTNEQFF.

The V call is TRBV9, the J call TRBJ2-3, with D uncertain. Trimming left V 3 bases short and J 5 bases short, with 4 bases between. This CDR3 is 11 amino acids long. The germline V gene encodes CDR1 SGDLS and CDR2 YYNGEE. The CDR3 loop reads CASSAVDTQYF. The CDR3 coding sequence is TGTGCCAGCAGCGCGGTAGATACGCAGTATTTT.

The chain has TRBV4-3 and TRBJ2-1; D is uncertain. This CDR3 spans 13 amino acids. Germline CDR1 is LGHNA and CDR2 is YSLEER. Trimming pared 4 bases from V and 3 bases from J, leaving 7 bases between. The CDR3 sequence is CASSLGSYNEQFF. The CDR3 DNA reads TGCGCCAGCAGCCTGGGCAGCTACAATGAGCAGTTCTTC.

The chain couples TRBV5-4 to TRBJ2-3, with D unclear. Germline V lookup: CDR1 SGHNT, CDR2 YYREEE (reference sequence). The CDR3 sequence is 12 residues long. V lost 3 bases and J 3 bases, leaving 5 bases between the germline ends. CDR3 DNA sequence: TGTGCCAGCAGCTCACTTACAGATACGCAGTATTTT. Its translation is CASSSLTDTQYF.

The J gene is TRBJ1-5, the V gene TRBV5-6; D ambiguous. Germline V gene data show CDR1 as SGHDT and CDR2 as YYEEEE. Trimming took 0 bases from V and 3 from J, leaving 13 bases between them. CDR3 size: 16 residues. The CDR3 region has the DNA TGTGCCAGCAGCTTGGCTGCGGGTCTAAACAATCAGCCCCAGCATTTT. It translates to CASSLAAGLNNQPQHF.

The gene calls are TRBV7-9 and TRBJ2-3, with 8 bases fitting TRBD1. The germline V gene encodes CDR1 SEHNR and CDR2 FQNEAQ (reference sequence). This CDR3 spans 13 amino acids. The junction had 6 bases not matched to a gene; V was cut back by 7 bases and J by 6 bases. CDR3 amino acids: CASKWTGIDTQYF. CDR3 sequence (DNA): TGTGCCAGCAAATGGACAGGGATCGATACGCAGTATTTT.

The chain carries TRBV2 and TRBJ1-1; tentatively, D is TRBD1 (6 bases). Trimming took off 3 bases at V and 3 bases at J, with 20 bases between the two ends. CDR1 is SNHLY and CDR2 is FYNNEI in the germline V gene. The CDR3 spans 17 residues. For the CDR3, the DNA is TGTGCCAGCAGTGACCCCCAGGGGAGGGAGGAGGACACTGAAGCTTTCTTT. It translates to CASSDPQGREEDTEAFF.

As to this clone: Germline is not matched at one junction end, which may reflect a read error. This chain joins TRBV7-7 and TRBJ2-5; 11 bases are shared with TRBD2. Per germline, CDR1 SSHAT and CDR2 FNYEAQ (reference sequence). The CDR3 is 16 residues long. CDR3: CASSLGLAGSQETQYF. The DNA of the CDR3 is TGTGCTAGCAGCCTAGGACTAGCGGGTAGCCAAGAGACCCAGTACTTC.

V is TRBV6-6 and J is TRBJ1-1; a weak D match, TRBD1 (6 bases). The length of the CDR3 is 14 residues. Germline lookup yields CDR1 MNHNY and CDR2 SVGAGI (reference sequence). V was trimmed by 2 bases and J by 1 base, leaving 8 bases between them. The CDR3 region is CASSYAGENTEAFF. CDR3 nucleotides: TGTGCCAGCAGTTACGCAGGGGAGAACACTGAAGCTTTCTTT.

In nucleotides, the CDR3 is TGTGCCAGCAGCAGAGAAACAGGGGGCGCCTACAATGAGCAGTTCTTC. Protein product: CASSRETGGAYNEQFF. V usage is TRBV25-1 and J usage is TRBJ2-1; TRBD1 matches at 9 bases. Unmatched junction bases numbered 8, after V lost 6 bases and J lost 2 bases. CDR3 length equals 16 residues. From germline, CDR1 is MGHDK and CDR2 SYGVNS.

The CDR3 coding sequence is TGTGCCAGTAGTATAGAGGCAGGACCGTCGGGGTCGCAGTACTTC. It yields the protein CASSIEAGPSGSQYF. This chain connects TRBV19 to TRBJ2-5, with a possible D match to TRBD2 (5 bases). From germline, CDR1 is LNHDA and CDR2 SQIVND (reference sequence). There are 15 residues in the CDR3. V gave up 0 bases and J gave up 11 bases, with 19 bases separating them.